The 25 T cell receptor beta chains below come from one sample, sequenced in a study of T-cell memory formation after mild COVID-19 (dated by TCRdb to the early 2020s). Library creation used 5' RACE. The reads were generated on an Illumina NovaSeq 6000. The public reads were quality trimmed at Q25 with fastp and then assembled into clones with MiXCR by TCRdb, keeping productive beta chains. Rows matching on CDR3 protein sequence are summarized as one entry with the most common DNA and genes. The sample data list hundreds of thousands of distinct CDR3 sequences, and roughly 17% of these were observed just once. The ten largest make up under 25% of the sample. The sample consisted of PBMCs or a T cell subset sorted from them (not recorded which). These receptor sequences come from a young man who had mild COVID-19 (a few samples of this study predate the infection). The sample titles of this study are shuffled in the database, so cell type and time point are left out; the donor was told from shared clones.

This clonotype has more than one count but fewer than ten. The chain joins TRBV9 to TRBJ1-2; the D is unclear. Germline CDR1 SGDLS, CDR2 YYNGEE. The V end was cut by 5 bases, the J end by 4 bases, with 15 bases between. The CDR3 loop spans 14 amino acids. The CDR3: CASSALAETYGYTF. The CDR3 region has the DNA TGTGCCAGCAGTGCCCTCGCCGAAACCTATGGCTACACCTTC.

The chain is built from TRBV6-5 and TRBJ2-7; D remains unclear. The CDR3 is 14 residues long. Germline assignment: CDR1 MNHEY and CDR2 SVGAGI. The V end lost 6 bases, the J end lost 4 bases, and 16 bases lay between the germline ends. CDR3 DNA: TGTGCCAGCAGCCTCACCTATAGGCTATACGAGCAGTACTTC. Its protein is CASSLTYRLYEQYF.

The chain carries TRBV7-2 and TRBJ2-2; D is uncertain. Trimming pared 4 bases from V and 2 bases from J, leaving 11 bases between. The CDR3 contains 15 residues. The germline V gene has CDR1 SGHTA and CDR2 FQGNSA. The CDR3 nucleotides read TGTGCCAGCAGCTGGACGAGTACTAACACCGGGGAGCTGTTTTTT. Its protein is CASSWTSTNTGELFF.

The CDR3 reads CATSDVRDRGIETQYF. The CDR3 region has the DNA TGTGCCACCAGTGATGTCCGGGACAGGGGGATAGAGACCCAGTACTTC. V and J are TRBV24-1 and TRBJ2-5, with 11 bases fitting TRBD1. In germline, CDR1 is KGHDR, CDR2 SFDVKD. J gave up 4 bases and V 3 bases, and 6 bases lay outside the gene matches. The CDR3 consists of 16 residues.

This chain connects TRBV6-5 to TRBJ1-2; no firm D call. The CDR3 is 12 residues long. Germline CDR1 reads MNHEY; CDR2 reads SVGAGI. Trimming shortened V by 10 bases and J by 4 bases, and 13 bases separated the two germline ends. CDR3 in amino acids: CAIRALSYGYTF. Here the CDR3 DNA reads TGTGCCATCCGGGCTCTGAGCTATGGCTACACCTTC.

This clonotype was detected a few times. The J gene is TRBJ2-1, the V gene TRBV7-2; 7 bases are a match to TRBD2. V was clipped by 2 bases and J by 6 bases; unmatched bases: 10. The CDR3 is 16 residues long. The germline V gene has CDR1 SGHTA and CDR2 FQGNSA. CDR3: CASSLMRLARGNEQFF. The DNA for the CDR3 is TGTGCCAGCAGCTTAATGAGACTAGCAAGAGGCAATGAGCAGTTCTTC.

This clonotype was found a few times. The CDR3 here is CAWSPRQGRRTEAFF. CDR3 DNA sequence: TGTGCCTGGAGTCCCCGACAGGGGAGGAGGACTGAAGCTTTCTTT. The chain employs TRBV30 and TRBJ1-1; 8 bases map to TRBD1. The CDR3 contains 15 residues. Germline loops: CDR1 GTSNPN, CDR2 SVGIG (reference sequence). After removal of 2 bases from V and 5 bases from J, the junction contained 10 bases not matched to a gene.

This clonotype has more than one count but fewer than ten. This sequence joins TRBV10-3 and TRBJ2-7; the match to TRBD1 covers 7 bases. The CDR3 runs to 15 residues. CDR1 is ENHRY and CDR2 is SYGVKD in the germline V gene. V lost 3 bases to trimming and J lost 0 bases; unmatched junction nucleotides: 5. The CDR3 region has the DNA TGTGCCATCAGTGACGACAGGGCCTACTCCTACGAGCAGTACTTC. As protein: CAISDDRAYSYEQYF.

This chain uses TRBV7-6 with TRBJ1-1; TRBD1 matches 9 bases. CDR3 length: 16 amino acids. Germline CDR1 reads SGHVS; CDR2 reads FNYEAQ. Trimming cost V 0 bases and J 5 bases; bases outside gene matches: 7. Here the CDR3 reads CASSLAIGQGRTEAFF. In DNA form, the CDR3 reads TGTGCCAGCAGCTTAGCGATAGGACAGGGGAGAACTGAAGCTTTCTTT. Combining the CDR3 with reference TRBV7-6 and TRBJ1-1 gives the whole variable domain GAGVSQSPRYKVTKRGQDVALRCDPISGHVSLYWYRQALGQGPEFLTYFNYEAQQDKSGLPNDRFSAERPEGSISTLTIQRTEQRDSAMYRCASSLAIGQGRTEAFFGQGTRLTVV.

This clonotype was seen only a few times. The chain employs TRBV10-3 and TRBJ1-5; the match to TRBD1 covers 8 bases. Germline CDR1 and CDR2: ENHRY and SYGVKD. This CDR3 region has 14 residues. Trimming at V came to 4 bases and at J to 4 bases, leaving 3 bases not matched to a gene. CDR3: CAISGTGGNQPQHF. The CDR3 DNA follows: TGTGCCATCAGTGGTACAGGGGGTAATCAGCCCCAGCATTTT.

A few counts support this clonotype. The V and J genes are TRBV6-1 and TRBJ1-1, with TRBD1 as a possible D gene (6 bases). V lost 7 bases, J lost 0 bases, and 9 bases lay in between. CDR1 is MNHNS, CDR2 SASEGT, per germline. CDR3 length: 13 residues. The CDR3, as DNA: TGTGCCAGCATGGGGACATTGAACACTGAAGCTTTCTTT. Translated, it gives CASMGTLNTEAFF.

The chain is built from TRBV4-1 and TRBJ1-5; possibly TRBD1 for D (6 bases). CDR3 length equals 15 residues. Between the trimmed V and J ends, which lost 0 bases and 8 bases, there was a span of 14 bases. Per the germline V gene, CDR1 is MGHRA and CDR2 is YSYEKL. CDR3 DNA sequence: TGCGCCAGCAGCCAAGATATACAGGGAGGAAAGCCCCAGCATTTT. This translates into CASSQDIQGGKPQHF.

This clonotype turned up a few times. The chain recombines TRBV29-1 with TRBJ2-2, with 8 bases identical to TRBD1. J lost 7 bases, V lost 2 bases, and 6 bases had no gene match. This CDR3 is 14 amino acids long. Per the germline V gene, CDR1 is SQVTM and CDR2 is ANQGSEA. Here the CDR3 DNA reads TGCAGCGTTGAATTCAGGGGGCAAGACGGGGAGCTGTTTTTT. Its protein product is CSVEFRGQDGELFF.

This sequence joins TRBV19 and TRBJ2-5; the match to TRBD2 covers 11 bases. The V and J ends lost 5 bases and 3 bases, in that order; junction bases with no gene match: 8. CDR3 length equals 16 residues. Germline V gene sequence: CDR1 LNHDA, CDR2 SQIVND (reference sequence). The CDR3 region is CASSRLTSGAEETQYF. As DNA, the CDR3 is TGTGCCAGTAGTCGTCTGACTAGCGGGGCGGAAGAGACCCAGTACTTC.

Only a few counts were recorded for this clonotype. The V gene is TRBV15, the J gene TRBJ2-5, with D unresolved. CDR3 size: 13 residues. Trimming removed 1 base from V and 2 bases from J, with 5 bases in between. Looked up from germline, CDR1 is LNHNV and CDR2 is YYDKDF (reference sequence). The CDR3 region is CATSRVGQETQYF. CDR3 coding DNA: TGTGCCACCAGCAGAGTGGGTCAAGAGACCCAGTACTTC.

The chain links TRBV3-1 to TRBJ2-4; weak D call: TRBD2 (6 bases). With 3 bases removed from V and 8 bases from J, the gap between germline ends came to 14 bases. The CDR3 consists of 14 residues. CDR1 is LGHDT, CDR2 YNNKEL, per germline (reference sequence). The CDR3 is CASSHRGIEDIQYF. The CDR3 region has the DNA TGTGCCAGCAGCCATCGGGGGATAGAGGACATTCAGTACTTC.

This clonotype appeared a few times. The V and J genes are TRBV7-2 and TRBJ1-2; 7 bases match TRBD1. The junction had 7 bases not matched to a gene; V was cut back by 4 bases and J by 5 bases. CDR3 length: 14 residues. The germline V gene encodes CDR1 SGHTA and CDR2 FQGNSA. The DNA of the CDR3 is TGTGCCAGCAGCTCGAGACAGGGCCGGTATGGCTACACCTTC. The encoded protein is CASSSRQGRYGYTF.

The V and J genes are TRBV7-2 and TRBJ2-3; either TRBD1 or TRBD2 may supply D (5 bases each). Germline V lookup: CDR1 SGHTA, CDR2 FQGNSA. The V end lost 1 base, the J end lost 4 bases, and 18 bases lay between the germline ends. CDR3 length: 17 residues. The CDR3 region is CASSLGPGRLGADTQYF. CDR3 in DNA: TGTGCCAGCAGCTTAGGTCCAGGGCGCTTGGGGGCAGATACGCAGTATTTT. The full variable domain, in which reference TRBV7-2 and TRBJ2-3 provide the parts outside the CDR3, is GAGVSQSPSNKVTEKGKDVELRCDPISGHTALYWYRQSLGQGLEFLIYFQGNSAPDKSGLPSDRFSAERTGGSVSTLTIQRTQQEDSAVYLCASSLGPGRLGADTQYFGPGTRLTVL.

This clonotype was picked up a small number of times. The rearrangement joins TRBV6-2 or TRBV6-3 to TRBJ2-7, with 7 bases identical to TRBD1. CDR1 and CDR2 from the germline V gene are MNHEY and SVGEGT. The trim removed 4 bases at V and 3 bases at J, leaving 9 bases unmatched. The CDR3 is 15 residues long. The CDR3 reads CASSSTGSWFYEQYV. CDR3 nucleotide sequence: TGTGCCAGCAGTTCGACAGGGAGTTGGTTCTACGAGCAGTACGTC.

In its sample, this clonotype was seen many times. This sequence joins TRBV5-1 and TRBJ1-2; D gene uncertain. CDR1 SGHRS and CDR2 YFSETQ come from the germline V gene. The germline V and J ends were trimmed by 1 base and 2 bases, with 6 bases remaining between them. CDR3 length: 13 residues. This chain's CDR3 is CASSLKTNYGYTF. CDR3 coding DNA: TGCGCCAGCAGCTTGAAGACAAACTATGGCTACACCTTC.

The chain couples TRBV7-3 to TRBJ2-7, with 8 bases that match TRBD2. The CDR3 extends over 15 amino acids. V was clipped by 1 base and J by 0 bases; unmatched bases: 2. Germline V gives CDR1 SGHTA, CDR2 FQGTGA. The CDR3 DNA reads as TGTGCCAGCAGCTTAAGGCGGGGGGTCTCCTACGAGCAGTACTTC. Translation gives CASSLRRGVSYEQYF.

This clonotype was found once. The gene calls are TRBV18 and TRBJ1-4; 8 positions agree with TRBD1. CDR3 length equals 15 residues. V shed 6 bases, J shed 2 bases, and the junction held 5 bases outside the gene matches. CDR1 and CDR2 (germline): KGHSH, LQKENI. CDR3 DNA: TGTGCCAGCTCCGAATGGACAGGGACTAATGAAAAACTGTTTTTT. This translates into CASSEWTGTNEKLFF.

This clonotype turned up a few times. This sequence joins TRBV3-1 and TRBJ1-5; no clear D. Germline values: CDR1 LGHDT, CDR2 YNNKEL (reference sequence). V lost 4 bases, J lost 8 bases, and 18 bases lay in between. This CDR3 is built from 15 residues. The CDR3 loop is CASSLGSSEGKPQHF. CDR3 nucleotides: TGTGCCAGCAGCCTCGGGTCCTCTGAAGGGAAGCCCCAGCATTTT.

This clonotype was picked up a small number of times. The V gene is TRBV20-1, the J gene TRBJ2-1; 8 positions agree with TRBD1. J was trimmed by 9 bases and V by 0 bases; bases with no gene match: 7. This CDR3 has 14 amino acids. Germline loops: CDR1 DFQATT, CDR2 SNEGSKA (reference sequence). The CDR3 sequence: CSARDEQGVGEQFF. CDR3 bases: TGCAGTGCTAGAGACGAACAGGGGGTTGGTGAGCAGTTCTTC.

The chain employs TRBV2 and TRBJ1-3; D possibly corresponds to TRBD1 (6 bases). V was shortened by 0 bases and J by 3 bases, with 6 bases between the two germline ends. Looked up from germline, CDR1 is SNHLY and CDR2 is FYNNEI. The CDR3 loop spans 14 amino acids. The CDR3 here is CASSEAGGGNTIYF. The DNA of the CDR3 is TGTGCCAGCAGTGAAGCAGGGGGTGGAAACACCATATATTTT.